The rows below give T cell receptor beta chains drawn from one sample of a study of CD8+CD57+ T cells in acquired aplastic anemia. TCRdb processed the reads anew with MiXCR; each CDR3 protein has one entry. The table has roughly 150,000 distinct CDR3 sequences, roughly 47% seen once. The sequenced sample was sorted CD4+, CD8+, or CD8+CD57+ T cells (not recorded which) from PBMCs. Source of these receptors: a human donor in good health. The conserved cysteine and the conserved F or W are not part of the CDR3 here. A D gene is named only where the DNA matches it firmly.

>.|14|TRBV3-1|TRBJ2-7
ASSQARTGGTYEQY
>TRBD2|14|TRBV25-1|TRBJ2-7
ASSDTGTSAYNEQY
>.|14|TRBV3-1|TRBJ2-3
ASSDFGGSSTDTQY
>TRBD1|11|TRBV29-1|TRBJ1-2
SVDFMGQQGYT
>.|11|TRBV7-9|TRBJ2-3
ASSYMETDTQY
>.|10|TRBV12-3/TRBV12-4|TRBJ1-2
ASSIGVGGYT
>TRBD2|14|TRBV7-3|TRBJ2-3
ASSPGTSTSTDTQY
>.|11|TRBV12-3/TRBV12-4|TRBJ1-1
ASSTGTVTEAF
>.|13|TRBV25-1|TRBJ2-5
ASSEPSAYQETQY
>.|10|TRBV10-3|TRBJ1-1
AISGQGDEAF
>.|13|TRBV29-1|TRBJ1-1
SVGLWDGPNTEAF
>TRBD1|15|TRBV11-2|TRBJ2-7
ASSYLERGRPSYEQY
>.|12|TRBV9|TRBJ1-2
ASSEQTHNYGYT
>.|11|TRBV3-1|TRBJ1-5
ASSFTRGQPQH
>.|11|TRBV7-9|TRBJ2-7
ASSLDGGYEQY
>TRBD2|13|TRBV7-8|TRBJ2-7
ASNSGGGAEGEQY
>.|13|TRBV4-2|TRBJ2-7
ASSPTRTVGYEQY
>.|10|TRBV9|TRBJ2-1
ASSVLGYEQF
>TRBD2|15|TRBV15|TRBJ2-5
ATSRPGLAGGQETQY
>TRBD2|12|TRBV20-1|TRBJ2-7
SAKGLAGTYEQY
>.|13|TRBV28|TRBJ1-1
ASSSGHFGDTEAF
>.|12|TRBV25-1|TRBJ1-3
ASSDAGGGNTIY
>TRBD1|11|TRBV12-3/TRBV12-4|TRBJ2-7
ASSPGTGYEQY
>TRBD2|17|TRBV5-1|TRBJ2-1
ASSLRASGSLNSYDEQF
>TRBD1|11|TRBV7-2|TRBJ1-2
ASHTGGLDGYT
>.|13|TRBV20-1|TRBJ2-7
SATGKGSGWGEQY
>TRBD1|10|TRBV6-1|TRBJ2-7
ASSRQGYEQY
>.|11|TRBV7-2|TRBJ2-3
ASSSQSTDTQY
>TRBD1|13|TRBV3-1|TRBJ1-1
ASNKRDRMNTEAF
>TRBD2|12|TRBV2|TRBJ2-1
ASSYSGGHNEQF
>TRBD2|14|TRBV20-1|TRBJ2-2
SARDPRGAGTGELF
>.|11|TRBV15|TRBJ1-2
ATSSRQVYGYT
>.|12|TRBV15|TRBJ1-1
ATSPPGLNTEAF
>.|13|TRBV2|TRBJ2-2
ASTPPASLPGELF
>.|12|TRBV18|TRBJ2-5
ASSPPLGGETQY
>TRBD1|10|TRBV10-3|TRBJ2-5
AISDRVETQY
>.|13|TRBV9|TRBJ2-7
ASSVESGETYEQY
>.|10|TRBV12-3/TRBV12-4|TRBJ2-2
ASSQGAGELF
>TRBD2|13|TRBV6-4|TRBJ2-3
ASSDLGLAGDTQY
>.|10|TRBV24-1|TRBJ1-6
ASGTAGAPLH
>TRBD2|13|TRBV5-4|TRBJ2-7
ASSEGLAPNYEQY
>.|12|TRBV7-9|TRBJ1-6
ASSFDLTNSPLH
>.|15|TRBV15|TRBJ1-5
ASKTANGAYSNQPQH
>.|11|TRBV7-9|TRBJ2-3
ASTWGFGDTQY
>.|12|TRBV7-3|TRBJ2-7
ASSLDATSYEQY
>.|12|TRBV5-1|TRBJ1-4
ASSFRQGNEKLF
>.|12|TRBV2|TRBJ2-7
ASRATRLVYEQY
>TRBD1|16|TRBV12-3/TRBV12-4|TRBJ1-6
ASSFGTGGSSYNSPLH
>.|13|TRBV10-3|TRBJ1-3
AIRINRDSGNTIY
>.|11|TRBV19|TRBJ1-2
ASSIRRDYGYT
>.|11|TRBV7-6|TRBJ2-7
ASSLNSGYEQY
>.|13|TRBV18|TRBJ2-1
ASSSSPSSYNEQF
>TRBD2|13|TRBV7-2|TRBJ2-7
ASSFSGLAGVEQY